A single sample is the source of the 27 T cell receptor beta chains below, sequenced in a study of tumor-infiltrating lymphocytes in primary liver carcinoma. Making TCR beta cDNA involved 400 to 600 ng total RNA and a constant-region primer. Three nested multiplex PCR rounds, a slightly modified ARM-PCR, produced the libraries for TCR beta. Forward primers for TRBV1-TRBV30 and a C-beta reverse primer served the first two PCR rounds, at about 9 cycles each. MiXCR, applied by TCRdb to the multiplex PCR reads, yields one record per CDR3 protein. The sample contains approximately 330,000 distinct CDR3 sequences, less than 65% of which appear only once. Out of unsorted whole blood came the blood RNA, and germline DNA was extracted as well. The sample consisted of peripheral blood. The origin of the receptors is a middle-aged man with primary liver carcinoma and hepatitis B virus infection.

On this clonotype itself: A much bigger clone sits one base away, suggesting this may be a read error. The chain carries TRBV6-6 and TRBJ1-5; the D gene is possibly TRBD1 (6 bases). The germline V gene has CDR1 MNHNY and CDR2 SVGAGI (reference sequence). The length of the CDR3 is 15 residues. V gave up 4 bases and J gave up 5 bases, with 15 bases separating them. The CDR3 sequence is CASSCSSQGDQPQHF. In DNA form, the CDR3 reads TGTGCCAGCAGTTGCTCGTCACAGGGTGATCAGCCCCAGCATTTT.

With respect to this clonotype: It may be a read error: a sequence one base away is much more abundant. The chain combines TRBV29-1 with TRBJ2-1; perhaps TRBD2 as D (5 bases). The length of the CDR3 is 13 residues. In germline, CDR1 is SQVTM, CDR2 ANQGSEA. The CDR3 coding sequence is TGCAGCCTTGAGGGCAGCCCTGAAAGTGAGCAGTTCTTC. As protein: CSLEGSPESEQFF.

Points on this clonotype: One base away lies a much larger clone, so this may be a sequencing read error. The chain employs TRBV6-6 and TRBJ2-7; a weak D match, TRBD1 (5 bases). Germline-derived CDR1 and CDR2 are MNHNY and SVGAGI (reference sequence). The CDR3 covers 17 residues. V was trimmed by 4 bases and J by 0 bases, leaving 19 bases between them. CDR3 amino acids: CASSSVSRGRSSYEQYF. DNA of the CDR3: TGTGCCAGCAGTTCGGTGTCAAGGGGCCGGAGCTCCTACGAGCAGTACTTC.

In its sample, this clonotype was seen many times. This rearrangement joins TRBV10-3 to TRBJ2-3; D is ambiguous. Looked up from germline, CDR1 is ENHRY and CDR2 is SYGVKD. The CDR3 is 13 amino acids. V lost 3 bases and J 0 bases, leaving 4 bases between the germline ends. The CDR3 DNA is TGTGCCATCAGTGACCCGAGCACAGATACGCAGTATTTT. The encoded protein is CAISDPSTDTQYF.

As concerns this clonotype: A much larger clonotype is one base distant, so this may be a read error. This chain joins TRBV12-3 or TRBV12-4 and TRBJ2-7, with D perhaps matching TRBD1 or TRBD2 (5 bases each). V gave up 4 bases and J gave up 2 bases, with 15 bases separating them. CDR3 size: 15 residues. Here the CDR3 DNA reads TGTGCCAGCAGTTCAAGCGGACATTCAACCTACGAGCAGTACTTC. The encoded protein is CASSSSGHSTYEQYF.

A word on this clonotype: A much larger clone lies a single base off, so this may be a read error. The chain employs TRBV6-5 and TRBJ1-5; D call uncertain. Germline CDR1 is MNHEY and CDR2 is SVGAGI. This CDR3 has 14 amino acids. CDR3 in amino acids: CASRRADSNQPKHF. CDR3 coding DNA: TGTGCCAGCAGAAGAGCGGATAGCAATCAGCCCAAGCATTTT.

The V call is TRBV11-2, the J call TRBJ2-7; 10 bases line up with TRBD2. V shed 4 bases and J 5 bases; nucleotides not matched to a gene: 17. The CDR3 runs to 18 residues. Per germline, CDR1 SGHAT and CDR2 FQNNGV. As DNA, the CDR3 is TGTGCCAGCAGCTCGCGGCTAGCGGGAGTCGGGGCGATGGACGAGCAGTACTTC. This encodes CASSSRLAGVGAMDEQYF.

The V call is TRBV9, the J call TRBJ2-5; 11 bases line up with TRBD2. This CDR3 spans 15 amino acids. CDR1 and CDR2 from the germline V gene are SGDLS and YYNGEE. V lost 3 bases and J lost 2; bases outside the gene matches: 3. Here the CDR3 DNA reads TGTGCCAGCAGCGGGGGACTAGCGGAACAAGAGACCCAGTACTTC. Its translation: CASSGGLAEQETQYF.

Notes on this clonotype: This may stem from a read error, because a much larger clone lies one nucleotide away. In nucleotides, the CDR3 is TGTGCCAGCAGCTTGGGCGCGAACGATGAGCAGTACTTC. It specifies CASSLGANDEQYF. The chain employs TRBV5-6 and TRBJ2-1; the D is unclear. The end of the DNA aligns better with TRBJ2-7, so the J call may be wrong. The CDR3 loop spans 13 amino acids. Per germline, CDR1 SGHDT and CDR2 YYEEEE.

The sample holds many counts of this clonotype. The chain couples TRBV12-3 or TRBV12-4 to TRBJ1-6; D unresolved. V shed 3 bases and J shed 0 bases, with 6 bases lying between them. The CDR3 has 15 residues. DNA of the CDR3: TGTGCCAGCAGTTTCATGAGCTCCTATAATTCACCCCTCCACTTT. As protein: CASSFMSSYNSPLHF.

On this clonotype itself: The junction departs from germline at one end; a sequencing error may be responsible. V is TRBV6-2 or TRBV6-3 and J is TRBJ2-7; 9 positions agree with TRBD2. Germline V CDR1 and CDR2: MNHEY, SVGEGT. This CDR3 is built from 14 residues. The CDR3 protein is CTSKNSGSFDEQYF. CDR3 nucleotide sequence: TGTACCAGCAAAAATAGCGGGAGTTTCGACGAGCAGTACTTC.

Turning to this clonotype: A much larger clone lies a single base off, so this may be a read error. This chain's CDR3 is CASSELAGVRREQFF. The DNA of the CDR3 is TGTGCCAGCAGCGAACTAGCGGGAGTCAGACGGGAGCAGTTCTTC. This chain joins TRBV6-2 or TRBV6-3 and TRBJ2-1, with 11 bases fitting TRBD2. This CDR3 contains 15 residues. Trimming at V came to 6 bases and at J to 10 bases, leaving 11 bases not matched to a gene. The germline gives CDR1 MNHEY, CDR2 SVGEGT.

The chain has TRBV11-3 and TRBJ2-1, with TRBD2 matching over 8 bases. V was pared by 5 bases and J by 7 bases, with 10 bases of the junction left unmatched. The CDR3 has 15 residues. The germline CDR1 and CDR2 sequences are SGHNT and YENEEA. The CDR3 region has the DNA TGTGCCAGCAGCGTCGGGACTAGAGAGGTTAATGAGCAGTTCTTC. Protein sequence: CASSVGTREVNEQFF. Filled out from reference TRBV11-3 and TRBJ2-1, the complete variable domain reads EAGVVQSPRYKIIEKKQPVAFWCNPISGHNTLYWYLQNLGQGPELLIRYENEEAVDDSQLPKDRFSAERLKGVDSTLKIQPAELGDSAVYLCASSVGTREVNEQFFGPGTRLTVL.

CDR3 sequence reads: CAWSAGQGRSNQPQHF. Here the CDR3 DNA reads TGTGCCTGGAGTGCTGGACAGGGGCGTAGCAATCAGCCCCAGCATTTT. The rearrangement links TRBV30 to TRBJ1-5, with TRBD1 matching over 9 bases. The ends lost 1 base at V and 0 bases at J; junction bases unmatched: 4. This CDR3 is 16 amino acids long. CDR1 and CDR2 (germline): GTSNPN, SVGIG (reference sequence).

The gene calls are TRBV6-5 and TRBJ2-7; D remains unclear. V was trimmed by 10 bases and J by 2 bases, leaving 18 bases between them. The CDR3 extends over 14 amino acids. The germline gives CDR1 MNHEY, CDR2 SVGAGI. CDR3 amino acids: CATTPPVGTYEQYF. The CDR3 nucleotides are TGTGCCACCACCCCTCCGGTAGGAACCTACGAGCAGTACTTC.

This clonotype was seen a handful of times. The V gene is TRBV4-1, the J gene TRBJ1-4, with no clear D. CDR3 length: 15 residues. CDR1 is MGHRA and CDR2 is YSYEKL in the germline V gene. The V end was cut by 4 bases, the J end by 8 bases, with 17 bases between. Here the CDR3 reads CASSLLMSRMEKLFF. The CDR3 nucleotides read TGCGCCAGCAGCCTACTAATGTCCAGAATGGAAAAACTGTTTTTT.

This clonotype was counted between two and nine times. Germline and junction disagree at one end, which may indicate a read error. This chain uses TRBV11-2 with TRBJ2-2; D is possibly TRBD2 (5 bases). The CDR3 covers 17 residues. Germline lookup yields CDR1 SGHAT and CDR2 FQNNGV. In DNA, the CDR3 is TGTGTCAGCAGCCTAGTGCGGGTCCCTCAAGACACCGGGGAGCTGTTTTTT. Translated: CVSSLVRVPQDTGELFF.

This clonotype was picked up a small number of times. The rearrangement joins TRBV5-1 to TRBJ1-3; D remains ambiguous. Germline CDR1 and CDR2: SGHRS and YFSETQ. The CDR3 has 17 residues. Trimming took off 0 bases at V and 0 bases at J, with 13 bases between the two ends. CDR3: CASSLGSWLGSGNTIYF. The CDR3 bases are TGCGCCAGCAGCTTGGGGTCGTGGTTGGGCTCTGGAAACACCATATATTTT.

This clonotype was counted a few times. This rearrangement joins TRBV10-3 to TRBJ2-3; 7 bases line up with TRBD1. The CDR3 extends over 12 amino acids. The germline V gene encodes CDR1 ENHRY and CDR2 SYGVKD. V dropped 6 bases and J dropped 6; count of bases not matched to a gene: 3. The CDR3 protein is CAISRGLDTQYF. As DNA, the CDR3 is TGTGCCATCAGCAGGGGGTTGGATACGCAGTATTTT.

This clonotype was counted a few times. This sequence joins TRBV5-1 and TRBJ2-2; maybe TRBD1 (5 bases). The V end lost 0 bases, the J end lost 1 base, and 7 bases lay between the germline ends. CDR3 length: 15 amino acids. Germline loops: CDR1 SGHRS, CDR2 YFSETQ. CDR3 region: CASSLGQKNTGELFF. CDR3 nucleotide sequence: TGCGCCAGCAGCTTGGGACAGAAGAACACCGGGGAGCTGTTTTTT.

On this clonotype itself: Being one base from a much bigger clone, this may be a read error. The chain carries TRBV10-3 and TRBJ2-3; D gene unclear. The germline V gene has CDR1 ENHRY and CDR2 SYGVKD. The V gene lost 2 bases and the J gene lost 5 bases, with 14 bases spanning the gap. The CDR3 totals 15 residues. This CDR3 is CAISETLVDGDTQYF. The CDR3 DNA reads TGTGCCATCAGTGAGACGCTAGTTGATGGAGATACGCAGTATTTT.

This clonotype came up many times. CDR3 in DNA: TGTGCCAGCAGTTACTCGAGCCTAGCGGGGGAGACCCAGTACTTC. This encodes CASSYSSLAGETQYF. The V and J genes are TRBV6-5 and TRBJ2-5, with 9 bases aligning to TRBD2. J was trimmed by 5 bases and V by 0 bases; bases with no gene match: 4. The CDR3 runs to 15 residues. From germline, CDR1 is MNHEY and CDR2 SVGAGI.

This CDR3 reads CASSQMNSSPHF. The CDR3 DNA sequence: TGCGCCAGCAGCCAGATGAATTCATCCCCCCACTTT. The chain couples TRBV4-3 to TRBJ1-6; D ambiguous. The germline gives CDR1 LGHNA, CDR2 YSLEER. The CDR3 is 12 residues long. With 3 bases removed from V and 18 bases from J, the gap between germline ends came to 15 bases.

For this clonotype: It may be a read error: a sequence one base away is much more abundant. This chain uses TRBV10-3 with TRBJ1-5; TRBD1 aligns across 8 bases. In germline, CDR1 is ENHRY, CDR2 SYGVKD. With 5 bases clipped from V and 8 bases from J, the junction kept 8 bases outside the gene matches. The CDR3 loop spans 14 amino acids. The CDR3, as DNA: TGTGCCATCAGTACTGACAGGGGTAATGAGCCCCAGCATTTT. Protein sequence: CAISTDRGNEPQHF.

With respect to this clonotype: A read error may explain this, as a much larger clone is one base away. CDR3 in DNA: TGTGCCAGCAGTTCCCGGACTAGCGGGAGCGCTAGCACAGATACGCGGTATTTT. Amino acids: CASSSRTSGSASTDTRYF. V gene TRBV6-1 combines with J gene TRBJ2-3; 13 nucleotides align to TRBD2. Germline V gene sequence: CDR1 MNHNS, CDR2 SASEGT. This CDR3 is built from 18 residues.

About this clonotype: The junction and the germline gene differ at one end; a read error may be behind it. The genes are TRBV11-3 and TRBJ2-7; a weak D match, TRBD2 (6 bases). CDR3 length: 13 amino acids. From germline, CDR1 is SGHNT and CDR2 YENEEA. Here the CDR3 DNA reads TGTGTCAGCAGCCCGGGGGTCCACTACGAACAGTACTTC. Encoded protein: CVSSPGVHYEQYF.

This clonotype was seen just once. The V call is TRBV19, the J call TRBJ2-2, with D uncertain. The germline V gene has CDR1 LNHDA and CDR2 SQIVND (reference sequence). The CDR3 has 14 residues. V lost 3 bases to trimming and J lost 6 bases, with 11 bases between them. The CDR3 sequence: CASSITLLAGELFF. CDR3 coding DNA: TGTGCCAGTAGTATCACCTTGTTAGCCGGGGAGCTGTTTTTT.